This T cell receptor (beta chain) was sequenced in a study of OX40 agonist ivuxolimab in advanced cancers. On the study more broadly: As their treatment, patients were administered ivuxolimab, an agonistic anti-OX40 (CD134) antibody. Hepatocellular carcinoma, melanoma, renal cell or head and neck cancer was diagnosed in the dose-escalation patients.

Clones were read by immunoSEQ multiplex PCR, and TCRdb kept only the in-frame ones, dropping some. This sample yields about 48,000 clones, of which 81% are seen a single time; about 7.3% belongs to the top ten. Turning to this clone: The antigen is undetermined.

Study conclusions and caveats: On average, CD8+ T cells had more expanded clones than CD4+.

Germline V gene data show CDR1 as SGHNT and CDR2 as YYREEE (reference sequence). V dropped 7 bases and J dropped 3 bases, with 15 bases sitting between them. This CDR3 spans 14 amino acids. Patients who had autoimmune disease history or got systemic immunosuppression were left out. The chain combines TRBV5-4 with TRBJ2-3; D is perhaps TRBD2 (5 bases). This sample comprised CD4+ or CD8+ T cells sorted from blood, obtained in a trial of the OX40 agonist ivuxolimab. The TCR originated in an adult with an advanced solid tumor such as melanoma, head and neck, liver or kidney cancer. CDR3 sequence (DNA): TGTGCCAGCGTCACCCGGGAATTAACAGATACGCAGTATTTT. Its protein is CASVTRELTDTQYF.